One TCR beta chain is described in this entry. Its antigen is not yet known. No base quality values were provided; no much bigger clone lies one nucleotide off. This sample was taken from a study of cytomegalovirus exposure and HLA in healthy donors (dated by TCRdb to 2016 to 2017). Some background on the complete study: An earlier analysis of approximately 640 of the donors reported 250 to 350 Gb of sequence data and approximately 110 million unique TCR beta sequences from approximately 180 million T cells. An early release that covered more than 550 HLA-typed donors contained around 330 gigabases of sequencing data and 80 million or so unique TCR sequences. Of the roughly 400 genotyped donors, approximately 81% were placed in the genetic ancestry cluster associated with self-reported Caucasian donors. The study was designed to test whether signatures of past pathogen exposure could be identified by cataloging public T cell receptors. The T cell repertoires of 666 subjects were profiled by immunosequencing and related to cytomegalovirus serostatus. Along with the approximately 700-subject first cohort, a separate validation cohort of 120 different subjects was used. High-throughput TCR immunosequencing, statistical association of individual TCRs with disease status, and machine learning were combined to predict cytomegalovirus infection status. A later analysis re-analyzed previously published TCR beta repertoires from 650 to 800 donors and added high-resolution HLA genotyping to study TCR occurrence patterns. Rather than drawing on any new phenotypic data, the later analysis identified candidate immune exposures from TCR beta sequences and the way those sequences occurred across donors. An earlier analysis of around 640 of the donors used high-throughput TCR beta sequencing to judge whether each TCR beta V gene segment behaved as functional or pseudogenic. Alongside the repertoire data, information on donor age, sex, ethnicity and CMV serostatus was compiled. A later genetic analysis took genome-wide SNP genotypes for about 65% of the 666 donors and used that subset as a discovery cohort. All discovery cohort repertoires had been generated on a single sequencing platform. Class I and class II HLA loci were covered by the typing at four-digit resolution. The number of typed donors differed by locus: roughly 629-640 for A, B, C, DRB1 and DQB1; 522 for DQA1; over 600 for DPA1; and some 430 for DPB1. Roughly 5 DR-DQ haplotypes were handled as single units for association and clustering because linkage in the cohort was strong. Among 398 genotyped donors of the cohort, an average of roughly 230,000 unique TCR beta nucleotide sequences was sequenced per donor, of which approximately 19% were non-productive. Paper-wide results and their limitations: The study listed 150 to 200 TCR beta chains as associated with cytomegalovirus. A further reported finding was that TCR beta sequences accurately predicted the HLA-A and HLA-B alleles for most subjects in the first cohort. In vitro tests confirmed that a few of the cytomegalovirus-associated TCR beta chains recognize cytomegalovirus antigens. A cluster of highly shared sequence variants was judged likely to represent a technical artifact of the sequencing pipeline. According to a later analysis, most CMV-associated TCR beta chains appeared to be HLA-restricted, and the HLA associations seemed to be driven largely by CMV exposure. In a later analysis, several top co-occurrence clusters were reported to appear linked to parvovirus B19, influenza, CMV and Epstein-Barr virus. In a later analysis, HLA-associated TCR beta chains showed more clonal expansion and lower generation probabilities than non-associated chains that were equally common. According to a later genetic analysis, donors in an Asian-associated ancestry cluster had fewer N-insertions in productive TCRs than the approximately 630-donor mean. The earlier analysis of fewer than 750 of the donors excluded seventeen rarely observed V segments, including chromosome 9 orphons, because counts were too low. The 87-base-pair reads could not distinguish some IMGT-functional V segments, including TRBV6-2 and TRBV6-3, so those segments were excluded. In a later analysis, the rate of TCR association differed among HLA loci, with DRB1 alleles having the most associated TCRs and HLA-C alleles having the fewest. Strong co-occurrence of HLA alleles, especially DR and DQ, made assigning TCR associations to individual alleles difficult. For the cohort, immune exposure information was limited to CMV serostatus. Across donors, most TCR sequences were observed very rarely, whereas some public TCRs were present in many individuals. The authors suggested that the approach could potentially be generalized to other disease states and immunological phenotypes. Because some donors lacked HLA typing at each locus, the association tests relied only on the typed subset. In this cohort, only TCR beta chains were sequenced, and detectable features were limited by the absence of alpha or paired-chain data. In a later analysis, about 17,000 TCR beta sequences were associated with specific HLA alleles at a false discovery rate of 0.05. In both the original and validation cohorts, the classifier was reported to diagnose cytomegalovirus status with high specificity and sensitivity. The presence/absence analyses assumed that sequencing depth was roughly uniform across donors, and that assumption may not be true. Linkage disequilibrium might explain the correlated functional status among segregating V segments, but an unknown experimental factor could not be ruled out. In a later genetic analysis, a missense DCLRE1C variant was associated with V-gene and J-gene trimming of TCR beta chains, and the association was replicated in an independent cohort. An earlier analysis of some 590 of the donors showed that most TCR beta V segments appeared in productive rearrangements either about 87% or about 30% of the time, which broadly matched IMGT annotations.

The cohort comprised around 690 healthy bone marrow donors. Cohort members were all nominally healthy when sampled, although unrecorded immune exposures were likely present. The donor tested CMV seronegative, placing the donor among the approximately 360 seronegative members of the cohort. A peripheral blood sample was collected from each donor, and TCR beta sequencing was performed on peripheral blood mononuclear cells. The Qiagen DNeasy Blood Extraction Kit was used to extract genomic DNA from the blood cell samples. The library was prepared using the immunoSEQ multiplex PCR assay. For the multiplex PCR, a mixture combining 60 forward primers for TCR Vbeta segments and 13 reverse primers for TCR Jbeta segments was used. The CDR3 region of rearranged TCR beta genes was amplified from genomic DNA with a multiplex PCR assay. Amplified TCR beta libraries were sequenced as 87-base-pair reads on the Illumina HiSeq System. The paper's processing steps were these. A later analysis tallied some 79 million unique TCR beta chains across the 650 to 750 repertoires, and about 12 million of those chains were shared by two or more donors. Raw reads were error-corrected and collapsed into unique sequences with a nearest-neighbor algorithm that merged closely related sequences to remove PCR and sequencing errors. V, D and J gene segments were assigned by aligning CDR3 sequences to IMGT reference sequences. For a sequence to be retained, a match of at least six nucleotides to both a V gene segment and a J gene segment was required. A rearrangement counted as productive if the CDR3 had no stop codons and remained in frame with V and J, and every other rearrangement counted as non-productive. Following IMGT convention, CDR3 was defined as the stretch from the second conserved V-encoded cysteine up to the conserved J-encoded phenylalanine. The earlier analysis of fewer than 700 of the donors excluded sequences that lacked an unambiguous match to a single V gene segment. In an earlier analysis of several hundred of the donors, V segments were called functional above 56.7% productive rearrangements and were called segregating when the between-donor standard deviation exceeded 5%. A statistical classification framework was developed to diagnose cytomegalovirus status using the catalog of TCR beta chain sequences. In a later analysis, TCR nucleotide sequences were compared against IMGT/GENE-DB human TR gene sequences so that V and J genes could be assigned. The TCRdist pipeline was used in a later analysis to assign CDR3 sequences and most-parsimonious VDJ recombination scenarios. A later analysis defined each TCR beta chain by its CDR3 amino acid sequence plus V-gene family, and excluded reads lacking a unique V-gene family. A later analysis removed 592 highly shared, low-generation-probability nucleotide sequences to deal with suspected cross-contamination and a sequencing artifact. In a later analysis, a clonal expansion index was calculated for each public chain from normalized within-repertoire ranks of inferred template counts. Generation probabilities in a later analysis came from a VDJ recombination model fitted to out-of-frame rearrangements, and those results were checked against IGoR. In a later analysis, hypergeometric tests were used to score TCR-TCR, TCR-HLA and TCR-CMV co-occurrence, with a repertoire-size bias correction applied to TCR pairs. In a later analysis, false discovery rates were estimated by permuting HLA or CMV assignments 20 times. In a later analysis, co-occurring TCRs were grouped using DBSCAN, with TCRdist sequence similarity added in when clustering inside HLA-allele-positive subsets. For co-occurrence clustering, repertoires with fewer than 30,000 or more than 120,000 public chains were excluded, along with five or six repertoires with anomalous nucleotide sharing. As stored in TCRdb, this immuneACCESS dataset retains in-frame rearrangements with V and J assigned. A fraction of the clones does not appear; measured against another copy, unresolved V genes explain less than half of the discrepancy, and the remainder lacks a known reason. The V and J calls and clone size are taken from that table; D and trimming were inferred from the DNA. This sample comprises over 250,000 clones, under 80% of them detected only once. The ten largest clonotypes hold over 2% of the sample.

Trimming takes 5 bases off V and 2 bases off J; junction bases not matched to a gene: 9. The CDR3 contains 16 residues, cysteine and phenylalanine counted. Only the CDR3 DNA is retained, 48 bases long and in frame from the first base. The germline V gene supplies CDR1 SGHVS and CDR2 FNYEAQ. This TCR derives from a female donor in good health and CMV-seronegative. The chain is made from TRBV7-6 and TRBJ2-5, and TRBD2 matches 9 of the central bases. What was sequenced was PBMCs. The CDR3 amino acid sequence is: CASSRGAGGRQETQYF. In nucleotides, the sequence is TGTGCCAGCAGCCGAGGAGCGGGAGGCAGACAAGAGACCCAGTACTTC. Full variable domain (CDR3 extended with the reference TRBV7-6 and TRBJ2-5 proteins): GAGVSQSPRYKVTKRGQDVALRCDPISGHVSLYWYRQALGQGPEFLTYFNYEAQQDKSGLPNDRFSAERPEGSISTLTIQRTEQRDSAMYRCASSRGAGGRQETQYFGPGTRLLVL.